A selection of T cell receptor beta chains follows, all from one sample in a study of shared clonotypes between healthy human individuals. Repertoires were generated with immunoSEQ multiplex PCR, while TCRdb's copy carries only in-frame clones and drops some. The sample contains over a million clones, approximately 98.5% of which appear only once. Sequencing input: naive CD4+ T cells sorted from blood. These TCRs come from a man under 40 in good health. The CDR3 runs from the conserved cysteine through the conserved F or W. The D gene is left open where the match is weak. The size field is filled for only some rows; it gives once, few, many or a size class.

TRBJ1-2	-	TRBV7-9	-	TGTGCCAGCAGCTTAGGAGAAGCCTATGGCTACACCTTC	CASSLGEAYGYTF
TRBJ2-6	-	TRBV28	-	TGTGCCAGCAGAACCGCTGCGGGAGGGGCCAACGTCCTGACTTTC	CASRTAAGGANVLTF
TRBJ2-5	-	TRBV5-3	once	TGTGCCAGAAGGGAACTAGATCAAGAGACCCAGTACTTC	CARRELDQETQYF
TRBJ2-7	TRBD2	TRBV28	-	TGTGCCAGCAGTCCGGGAGGGACCGGGAGGTTCCTCGAGCAGTACTTC	CASSPGGTGRFLEQYF
TRBJ2-3	-	TRBV7-8	-	TGTGCCAGCAGCTCAAGGGGTGTACCCACCACAGATACGCAGTATTTT	CASSSRGVPTTDTQYF
TRBJ2-1	-	TRBV7-9	-	TGTGCCAGCAGCCCGAACCCCCGGGACCGCTCCTACAATGAGCAGTTCTTC	CASSPNPRDRSYNEQFF
TRBJ1-4	-	TRBV30	-	TGTGCCTACTCACCGCAGATTTTTGAAAAACTGTTTTTT	CAYSPQIFEKLFF
TRBJ2-4	-	TRBV27	once	TGTGCCAGCAGCCCTTCCGGACGGTTGGGCATTCAGTACTTC	CASSPSGRLGIQYF
TRBJ2-7	TRBD2	TRBV5-6	-	TGTGCCAGCAGCCCGTGGGGTGGCGGGAGGGTATCCTACGAGCAGTACTTC	CASSPWGGGRVSYEQYF
TRBJ1-2	TRBD1	TRBV6-5	-	TGTGCCAGCAGGAGGGGACAGGGAAAAGGCTATGGCTACACCTTC	CASRRGQGKGYGYTF
TRBJ2-1	-	TRBV4-1	-	TGCGCCAGCAGCCAACCTGGACGCCTCCGAGTGCAGGGGAATGAGCAGTTCTTC	CASSQPGRLRVQGNEQFF
TRBJ2-7	TRBD2	TRBV11-2	-	TGTGCCAGCAGCCTAGCGGGTGGTCACGAGCAGTACTTC	CASSLAGGHEQYF
TRBJ2-1	TRBD2	TRBV29-1	-	TGCAGCGCCGAGGGGACTAGGTGGTTCTTC	CSAEGTRWFF
TRBJ2-6	-	TRBV9	-	TGTGCCAGCAGCGTACCCCTAGATCCCTCTGGGGCCAACGTCCTGACTTTC	CASSVPLDPSGANVLTF
TRBJ2-5	TRBD2	TRBV18	-	TGTGCCAGCTCACCACCCATAGCGGGAGCCCAAGAGACCCAGTACTTC	CASSPPIAGAQETQYF
TRBJ2-1	-	TRBV4-3	-	TGCGCCAGCAGCCAAGTCGTGGGGACGGACAATGAGCAGTTCTTC	CASSQVVGTDNEQFF